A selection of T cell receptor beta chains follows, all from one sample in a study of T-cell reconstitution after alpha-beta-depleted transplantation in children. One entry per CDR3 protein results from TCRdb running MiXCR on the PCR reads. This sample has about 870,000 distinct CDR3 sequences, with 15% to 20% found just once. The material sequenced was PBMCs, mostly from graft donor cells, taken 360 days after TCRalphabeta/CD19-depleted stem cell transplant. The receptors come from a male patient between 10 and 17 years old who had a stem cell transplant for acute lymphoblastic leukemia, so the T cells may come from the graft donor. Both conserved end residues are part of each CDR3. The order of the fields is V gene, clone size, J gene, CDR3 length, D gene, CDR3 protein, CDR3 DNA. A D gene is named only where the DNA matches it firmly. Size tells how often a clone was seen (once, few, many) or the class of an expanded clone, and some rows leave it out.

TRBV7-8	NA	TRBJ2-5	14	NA	CASSHLSGEETQYF	TGTGCCAGCAGCCACCTTAGCGGAGAAGAGACCCAGTACTTC
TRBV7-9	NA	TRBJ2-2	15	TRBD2	CASRSGLVGGGELFF	TGTGCCAGCAGATCGGGACTAGTCGGTGGTGGGGAGCTGTTTTTT
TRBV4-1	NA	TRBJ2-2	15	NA	CASSQVRGNTGELFF	TGCGCCAGCAGCCAAGTTCGCGGGAACACCGGGGAGCTGTTTTTT
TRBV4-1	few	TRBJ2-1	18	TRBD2	CASSQDASGRPPYNEQFF	TGCGCCAGCAGCCAAGATGCTAGCGGGAGACCCCCCTACAATGAGCAGTTCTTC
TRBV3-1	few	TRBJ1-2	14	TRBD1	CASSQETGTYGYTF	TGTGCCAGCAGCCAAGAGACAGGGACCTATGGCTACACCTTC
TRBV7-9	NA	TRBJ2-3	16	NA	CASTVWGSGLADTQYF	TGTGCCAGCACCGTCTGGGGGAGCGGGCTCGCAGATACGCAGTATTTT
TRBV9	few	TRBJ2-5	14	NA	CASSAGDYQETQYF	TGTGCCAGCAGCGCGGGGGATTACCAAGAGACCCAGTACTTC
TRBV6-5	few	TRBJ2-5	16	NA	CASSYSLIRYQETQYF	TGTGCCAGCAGTTACTCTCTTATAAGATACCAAGAGACCCAGTACTTC
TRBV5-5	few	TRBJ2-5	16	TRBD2	CASSLRTRLPPETQYF	TGTGCCAGCAGCTTAAGGACTAGGCTCCCCCCAGAGACCCAGTACTTC
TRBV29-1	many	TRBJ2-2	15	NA	CSVERGIGRTGELFF	TGCAGCGTTGAAAGGGGGATAGGGAGGACCGGGGAGCTGTTTTTT
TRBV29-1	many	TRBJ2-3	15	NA	CSVSTSLARADTQYF	TGCAGCGTATCCACTAGCCTGGCCAGGGCAGATACGCAGTATTTT
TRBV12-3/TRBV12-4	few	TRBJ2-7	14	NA	CASSPWVLLYEQYF	TGTGCCAGCAGTCCGTGGGTTCTTCTCTACGAGCAGTACTTC
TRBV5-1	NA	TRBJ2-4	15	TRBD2	CASSRTSGSQNIQYF	TGCGCCAGCAGTCGGACTAGCGGGAGTCAAAACATTCAGTACTTC
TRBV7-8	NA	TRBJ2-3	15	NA	CASSWGQESTDTQYF	TGTGCCAGCAGCTGGGGACAAGAAAGCACAGATACGCAGTATTTT
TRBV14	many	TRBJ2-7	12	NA	CASSKTMEREYF	TGTGCCAGCAGCAAAACAATGGAGCGGGAGTACTTC
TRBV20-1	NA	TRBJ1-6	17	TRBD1	CSARDQAGGLINSPLHF	TGCAGTGCCAGAGATCAAGCAGGGGGCTTGATTAATTCACCCCTCCACTTT
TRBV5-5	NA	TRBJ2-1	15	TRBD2	CASSFSGNTYNEQCF	TGTGCCAGCAGCTTCAGCGGGAACACCTACAATGAGCAGTGCTTC
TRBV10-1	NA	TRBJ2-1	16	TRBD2	CASSDYPGTSIREQFF	TGCGCCAGCAGTGACTATCCCGGGACTAGTATAAGGGAGCAGTTCTTC
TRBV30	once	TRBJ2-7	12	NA	CAQGRGRDEQYF	TGTGCCCAGGGGCGGGGCCGGGACGAGCAGTACTTC
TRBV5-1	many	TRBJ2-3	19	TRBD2	CASSLGAGLAGVDADTQYF	TGCGCCAGCAGCTTGGGGGCAGGACTAGCGGGAGTAGACGCAGATACGCAGTATTTT
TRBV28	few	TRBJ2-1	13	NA	CASAQRAYNEQFF	TGTGCCAGCGCCCAGCGGGCGTACAATGAGCAGTTCTTC
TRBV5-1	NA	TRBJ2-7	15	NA	CASSSRTAEHYEQYF	TGCGCCAGCAGTTCTCGGACAGCCGAACACTACGAGCAGTACTTC
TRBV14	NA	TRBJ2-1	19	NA	CASSQDWGKAWVSYNEQFF	TGTGCCAGCAGCCAAGATTGGGGCAAAGCTTGGGTCTCCTACAATGAGCAGTTCTTC
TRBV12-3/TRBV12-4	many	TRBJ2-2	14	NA	CASSLVGETGELFF	TGTGCCAGCAGTTTAGTGGGAGAGACCGGGGAGCTGTTTTTT
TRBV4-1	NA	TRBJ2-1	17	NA	CASSQDPGLSTWDEQFF	TGCGCCAGCAGCCAAGACCCGGGACTCAGTACGTGGGATGAGCAGTTCTTC
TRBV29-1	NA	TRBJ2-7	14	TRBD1	CSVEFGTDTYEQYF	TGCAGCGTTGAGTTCGGGACAGATACCTACGAGCAGTACTTC
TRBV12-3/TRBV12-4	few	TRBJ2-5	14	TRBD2	CASSPSGGKETQYF	TGTGCCAGCAGTCCTAGCGGGGGAAAAGAGACCCAGTACTTC
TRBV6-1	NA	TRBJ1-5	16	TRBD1	CASSPLDRGANQPQHF	TGTGCCAGCAGCCCACTCGACAGGGGAGCCAATCAGCCCCAGCATTTT
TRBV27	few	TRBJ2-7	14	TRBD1	CASSIQGAPYEQYF	TGTGCCAGCAGTATACAGGGGGCACCCTACGAGCAGTACTTC
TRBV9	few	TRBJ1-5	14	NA	CASSVGPGNQPQHF	TGTGCCAGCAGCGTAGGCCCCGGCAATCAGCCCCAGCATTTT
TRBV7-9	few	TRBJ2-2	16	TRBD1	CASSPRTGGGTGELFF	TGTGCCAGCAGCCCGAGGACAGGGGGAGGCACCGGGGAGCTGTTTTTT
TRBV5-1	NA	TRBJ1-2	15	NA	CASSLVYRANYGYTF	TGCGCCAGCAGCTTGGTCTACAGGGCGAACTATGGCTACACCTTC
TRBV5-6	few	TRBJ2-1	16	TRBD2	CASRPLGSGRYNEQFF	TGTGCCAGCAGACCTCTAGGGAGCGGGAGATACAATGAGCAGTTCTTC
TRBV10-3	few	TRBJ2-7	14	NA	CAISIDVVGYEQYF	TGTGCCATCAGCATCGACGTGGTTGGCTACGAGCAGTACTTC
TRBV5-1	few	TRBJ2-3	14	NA	CASSLALNTDTQYF	TGCGCCAGCAGCTTGGCGCTCAACACAGATACGCAGTATTTT
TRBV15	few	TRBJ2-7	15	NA	CATSRDRASSYEQYF	TGTGCCACCAGCAGAGACAGGGCCAGCTCCTACGAGCAGTACTTC
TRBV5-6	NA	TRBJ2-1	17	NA	CASSRDLIRGGYNEQFF	TGTGCCAGCAGCCGGGACTTAATTAGAGGGGGTTACAATGAGCAGTTCTTC
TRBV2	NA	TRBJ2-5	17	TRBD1	CASPRTGVPPYEGTQYF	TGTGCCAGCCCACGGACAGGGGTCCCTCCCTATGAGGGGACCCAGTACTTC
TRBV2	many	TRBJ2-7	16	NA	CASSERGRRLAGEQYF	TGTGCCAGCAGTGAAAGGGGGAGGAGACTCGCGGGGGAGCAGTACTTC
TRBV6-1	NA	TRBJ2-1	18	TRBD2	CASSEIVAGGFSYNEQFF	TGTGCCAGCAGTGAAATTGTAGCGGGAGGATTTTCCTACAATGAGCAGTTCTTC
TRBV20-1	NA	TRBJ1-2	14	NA	CSAHLRQFNYGYTF	TGCAGTGCCCACCTCCGACAGTTTAACTATGGCTACACCTTC
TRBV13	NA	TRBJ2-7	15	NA	CASSSTWDGTYEQYF	TGTGCCAGCAGCTCAACTTGGGACGGGACCTACGAGCAGTACTTC
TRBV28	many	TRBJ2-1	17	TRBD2	CATRLAPTIPSYNEQFF	TGTGCCACAAGACTAGCGCCTACCATCCCCTCCTACAATGAGCAGTTCTTC
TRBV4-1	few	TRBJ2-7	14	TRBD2	CASSQPGRGDEQYF	TGCGCCAGCAGCCAGCCGGGACGGGGGGACGAGCAGTACTTC
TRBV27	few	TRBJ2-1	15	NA	CASSLSIGGFDEQFF	TGTGCCAGCAGTTTATCGATTGGGGGGTTCGATGAGCAGTTCTTC